The rows below give T cell receptor beta chains drawn from one sample of a study of T cell repertoires in cytomegalovirus infection. TCRdb analysed the reads with MiXCR anew, one entry per CDR3 protein. Of about 830,000 distinct CDR3 sequences listed, about 31% are singletons. No antigen has been assigned to these receptors. Specimen: cultured CD8+ T cells from PBMCs, collected from culture after CMV antigen stimulation. These TCRs come from a human donor in good health (CMV status not recorded). Some clones in this sample may be carry-over from other donors' samples. The CDR3 runs from the conserved cysteine through the conserved F or W. D genes are given only for firm matches. Not all rows give a size; the values are once, few, many and, for expanded clones, a class.

TRBJ2-3 - TRBV4-1 - 16 TGCACCAGCAGCCAAGATGGGGGCCTGGTTTCAGATACGCAGTATTTT CTSSQDGGLVSDTQYF
TRBJ2-5 - TRBV6-6 TRBD1 16 TGTGCCAGCAGTTACCCGGACAGGGTAGGGCAAGAGACCCAGTACTTC CASSYPDRVGQETQYF
TRBJ2-7 once TRBV7-6 - 13 TGTGCCAGCAGCCTTCAGGGGATCGACGAGCAGTACTTC CASSLQGIDEQYF
TRBJ2-1 - TRBV5-3 - 17 TGTGCCAGCAGCCCCTCGACTGGGCGGGGGCCGTACAATGAGCAGTTCTTC CASSPSTGRGPYNEQFF
TRBJ1-1 - TRBV18 - 15 TGTGCCAGCTCACCACCGATGGGGGCCAGCAGTGAAGCTTTCTTT CASSPPMGASSEAFF
TRBJ2-1 - TRBV6-5 TRBD2 16 TGTGCCAGCAGTTACGGGGAGCGGGGCTCCTACAATGAGCAGTTCTTC CASSYGERGSYNEQFF
TRBJ1-2 few TRBV29-1 TRBD1 13 TGCAGCGTTCCGGGACAGGGGGCCGATGGCTACACCTTC CSVPGQGADGYTF
TRBJ1-4 many TRBV7-9 - 15 TGTGCCAGCAGCCCCCCGACAGCAACTAATGAAAAACTGTTTTTT CASSPPTATNEKLFF
TRBJ2-1 many TRBV7-6 - 13 TGTGCCAGCAGCTTAGGGCACGGCAATGAGCAGTTCTTC CASSLGHGNEQFF
TRBJ1-1 - TRBV20-1 - 14 TGCAGTGCTAGAGTCGAGGGACTAAACACTGAAGCTTTCTTT CSARVEGLNTEAFF
TRBJ2-5 - TRBV7-6 TRBD2 19 TGTGCCAGCAGCCCCGAGAACCCGCTAGCGGGGGGAGGAGGCGAGACCCTGTACTTC CASSPENPLAGGGGETLYF
TRBJ2-2 - TRBV6-2/TRBV6-3 - 16 TGTGCCAACAGTTACGACGCAGGACCGGGCACCGGGGAGCTGTTTTTT CANSYDAGPGTGELFF
TRBJ2-5 few TRBV28 TRBD1 14 TGTGCCAGCAGTTTCGATACAGGGGAAGAGACCCAGTACTTC CASSFDTGEETQYF
TRBJ2-7 - TRBV13 TRBD2 16 TGTGCCAGCAGCTTTGGACTAGCGGGGGGGACCTACGAGCAGTACTTC CASSFGLAGGTYEQYF
TRBJ2-3 few TRBV6-1 - 15 TGTGCCAGCAGTTCAACGGGGGCCAGCACAGATACGCAGTATTTT CASSSTGASTDTQYF
TRBJ1-5 - TRBV10-3 TRBD1 15 TGTGCCATCAGTGAGTCCGACAGGGGTGATCAGCCCCAGCATTTT CAISESDRGDQPQHF
TRBJ1-1 - TRBV13 - 14 TGTGCCAGCAGCTTAGAACAGGACGACACTGAAGCTTTCTTT CASSLEQDDTEAFF
TRBJ2-7 few TRBV27 - 16 TGTGCCAGCGCTAACGCCGGGACGGGGAACTCCTACGAGCAGTACTTC CASANAGTGNSYEQYF
TRBJ2-3 few TRBV5-6 TRBD2 17 TGTGCCAGCAGCTTGGAGGGACTAGCTGTTAGCACAGATACGCAGTATTTT CASSLEGLAVSTDTQYF
TRBJ1-2 - TRBV2 - 13 TGTGCCATCTTAGCCATGGCAGCCTATGGCTACACCTTC CAILAMAAYGYTF
TRBJ1-5 - TRBV6-1 TRBD1 16 TGTGCCAGCAGAGGGGACAGGCGGGGAGGCAATCAGCCCCAGCATTTT CASRGDRRGGNQPQHF
TRBJ1-2 - TRBV7-9 - 12 TGTGCCAGCAGCCTAGGGGTTCATGGCTACACCTTC CASSLGVHGYTF
TRBJ1-5 many TRBV6-1 - 17 TGTGCCAGCAGTGAAGCCCCTTACAGGAGTAGCAATCAGCCCCAGCATTTT CASSEAPYRSSNQPQHF
TRBJ2-1 few TRBV6-2/TRBV6-3 TRBD2 16 TGTGCCAGCAGTTACTCGACTAGCGGGGGGGCCGGTGAGCAGTTCTTC CASSYSTSGGAGEQFF
TRBJ2-5 few TRBV7-6 TRBD2 16 TGTGCCAGCAGCTTTTTAGCGGGGACTCCTGGGGAGACCCAGTACTTC CASSFLAGTPGETQYF
TRBJ2-1 - TRBV6-1 - 14 TGTGCCAGCACGACGGAACAATCCTACAATGAGCAGTTCTTC CASTTEQSYNEQFF
TRBJ1-4 many TRBV7-2 - 17 TGTGCCAGCAGCTTAGAACCGTTGGCTTCGCTCGCTGAAAAACTGTTTTTT CASSLEPLASLAEKLFF
TRBJ1-2 - TRBV10-3 TRBD1 13 TGTGCCACCCGGACAGGCGATAACTATGGCTACACCTTC CATRTGDNYGYTF
TRBJ2-3 few TRBV9 - 17 TGTGCCAGCAGCGTAGGGACCGGCCCTCCTAGCACAGATACGCAGTATTTT CASSVGTGPPSTDTQYF
TRBJ2-2 - TRBV9 TRBD1 17 TGTGCCAGCAGCGTAGATAGGGACAGGGGGGACACCGGGGAGCTGTTTTTT CASSVDRDRGDTGELFF
TRBJ1-1 - TRBV7-6 TRBD1 14 TGTGCCAGCAGCCGAGGACAGGGAAGGCCTGAAGCTTTCTTT CASSRGQGRPEAFF
TRBJ2-6 - TRBV5-6 TRBD2 19 TGTGCCAGCACCCCCCCGAGGCCAGGGCGGGGGGCTGGGGCCAACGTCCTGACTTTC CASTPPRPGRGAGANVLTF
TRBJ1-2 many TRBV6-5 TRBD1 16 TGTGCCAGCAGTTACCAGACGGGACAGGGAAACTATGGCTACACCTTC CASSYQTGQGNYGYTF
TRBJ1-2 - TRBV7-2 TRBD1 11 TGTGCCAGCAGCCGACAGGGGGCCATTGCCTTC CASSRQGAIAF
TRBJ1-1 few TRBV25-1 - 15 TGTGCCAGCAGTGGCCGGGGGACACGGAACACTGAAGCTTTCTTT CASSGRGTRNTEAFF
TRBJ2-1 few TRBV5-4 TRBD2 13 TGTGCCAGCGGCTTGGAAGCGGGGCATGAGCAGTTCTTC CASGLEAGHEQFF
TRBJ1-5 few TRBV7-8 - 15 TGTGCCAGCAGCTCCACAAGGAGTGGCAATCAGCCCCAGCATTTT CASSSTRSGNQPQHF
TRBJ2-3 - TRBV5-4 TRBD2 16 TGTGCCAGCAGCCGACTAGCGGGGGGTTACACAGATACGCAGTATTTT CASSRLAGGYTDTQYF
TRBJ2-3 - TRBV2 - 16 TGTGCCAGCAGCAGTTTTGGGGGCGGACGCACAGATACGCAGTATTTT CASSSFGGGRTDTQYF
TRBJ2-7 few TRBV13 TRBD1 15 TGTGCCAGCAGCTCCGGACAGGGGGGATTTCGGGAGCAGTACTTC CASSSGQGGFREQYF
TRBJ1-1 - TRBV2 - 12 TGTGCCACCAACCCGAGAGGGACTGAAGCTTTCTTT CATNPRGTEAFF
TRBJ2-2 - TRBV7-3 - 16 TGTGCCAGCAGGCAGCCGGGACACCAATCCACCGGGGAGCTGTTTTTT CASRQPGHQSTGELFF
TRBJ2-7 - TRBV7-6 TRBD2 16 TGTGCCAGCAGCTTTAATGGGCTAGCGGACCTACGACAGCAGTACTTC CASSFNGLADLRQQYF
TRBJ1-5 - TRBV25-1 - 14 TGTGCCAGCAGTGAATCCTGGGACAATCAGCCCCAGCATTTT CASSESWDNQPQHF